Detailed here is one TCR beta chain. Its cognate antigen is unknown. This sample was included in a study of glioma-infiltrating T cells. CDR1 is LGHDT, CDR2 YNNKEL, per germline (reference sequence). V was cut by 5 bases and J by 5 bases, with 3 bases left in between. CDR3 length equals 10 residues. Using RNA template, CDR3s of TCR alpha and beta were amplified with iRepertoire arm-PCR. Input was roughly 95-400 ng of tissue mRNA or PBMC total RNA. TCRdb recomputed calls from the multiplex PCR reads with MiXCR, one row per CDR3 protein. The data contain roughly 100,000 distinct CDR3 sequences, around 28% of them seen just once; the ten biggest clones take up 40% to 55%. Study observations and caveats: Gliomas, especially low-grade, showed above-expected tissue-blood divergence; non-neoplastic patients showed below. Very few CDR3 sequences were shared between tissue and blood.

The chain combines TRBV3-1 with TRBJ1-1, with no clear D. Sequenced sample: glioma tissue, nonneoplastic brain tissue, or PBMCs (not recorded which). This sequence originates from a human donor with low-grade glioma or glioblastoma, undergoing nonglioma brain surgery, or in good health (not recorded which). Here the CDR3 reads CASSGTEAFF. CDR3 coding DNA: TGTGCCAGCAGCGGGACTGAAGCTTTCTTT.